The 26 T cell receptor beta chains below were found in one sample sequenced in a study of early T cells in non-severe SARS-CoV-2 infection. TCRdb recomputed calls from the 5' RACE reads with MiXCR, one row per CDR3 protein. This table holds more than 45,000 distinct CDR3 sequences, 6.2% found once. The material was whole blood, obtained at baseline. The receptors were sampled from an adult who was a healthcare worker with PCR-confirmed SARS-CoV-2 infection or an uninfected control (not recorded which).

The sample holds a few counts of this clonotype. The chain joins TRBV29-1 to TRBJ1-2; 9 bases map to TRBD1. CDR1 is SQVTM and CDR2 is ANQGSEA in the germline V gene. The CDR3 sequence is 11 residues long. V was pared by 6 bases and J by 8 bases, with 4 bases of the junction left unmatched. The CDR3 DNA is TGCAGCGTGGACAGGGGTATAGGCTACACCTTC. It encodes CSVDRGIGYTF.

CDR3 residues: CSVVVLNTQYF. CDR3 coding DNA: TGCAGCGTCGTGGTGCTGAATACGCAGTATTTT. V usage is TRBV29-1 and J usage is TRBJ2-3; no definite D call. The CDR3 is 11 residues long. V lost 6 bases to trimming and J lost 7 bases, with 11 bases between them. Germline values: CDR1 SQVTM, CDR2 ANQGSEA.

With regard to this clonotype: A read error may explain this, as a much larger clone is one base away. V is TRBV5-1 and J is TRBJ2-5, with D uncertain. Germline CDR1 SGHRS, CDR2 YFSETQ. The CDR3 is made up of 16 amino acids. CDR3 in amino acids: CACSLASDISQETQYF. The CDR3 DNA reads TGCGCCTGCAGCTTGGCCTCCGACATCTCCCAAGAGACCCAGTACTTC.

This chain joins TRBV9 and TRBJ1-1; D not certain. The V end was cut by 0 bases, the J end by 0 bases, with 12 bases between. The germline V gene has CDR1 SGDLS and CDR2 YYNGEE. The CDR3 is 16 amino acids. CDR3 nucleotide sequence: TGTGCCAGCAGCGTAGGGAGTGAATTGATGAACACTGAAGCTTTCTTT. It yields the protein CASSVGSELMNTEAFF. The full variable domain, rest sourced from reference TRBV9 and TRBJ1-1, is DSGVTQTPKHLITATGQRVTLRCSPRSGDLSVYWYQQSLDQGLQFLIQYYNGEERAKGNILERFSAQQFPDLHSELNLSSLELGDSALYFCASSVGSELMNTEAFFGQGTRLTVV.

In its sample, this clonotype ranks as medium-sized. The chain recombines TRBV5-7 with TRBJ1-2; possible D gene TRBD1, 5 bases. TRBV5-7 carries the ORF label, with uncertain function. The V and J ends lost 4 bases and 7 bases respectively, with 20 bases between them. The CDR3 is 15 residues long. Written as DNA, the CDR3 is TGTGCCAGCAGCCGTTGCCCCGAATTCGGGGGTGGCTACACCTTC. Encoded protein: CASSRCPEFGGGYTF.

Ten or more counts support this clonotype. This chain links TRBV10-2 with TRBJ2-5; no firm D call. The V and J ends lost 5 bases and 2 bases respectively, with 6 bases between them. The germline V gene encodes CDR1 WSHSY and CDR2 SAAADI. This CDR3 has 12 amino acids. Here the CDR3 DNA reads TGCGCCAGCAGTAGTCTTCAAGAGACCCAGTACTTC. Protein sequence: CASSSLQETQYF.

Many counts were recorded for this clonotype. The V and J genes are TRBV24-1 and TRBJ2-1, with a tentative D call TRBD2 (6 bases). V dropped 4 bases and J dropped 4 bases, with 13 bases sitting between them. The CDR3 runs 15 residues. Germline V gives CDR1 KGHDR, CDR2 SFDVKD. The CDR3 spells CATSDILSGYNEQFF. Here the CDR3 DNA reads TGTGCCACCAGTGACATTCTTAGCGGTTACAATGAGCAGTTCTTC.

In nucleotides, the CDR3 is TGCAGTGCTAGGGAACAGGGGAAAGGAAACACCATATATTTT. Translation gives CSAREQGKGNTIYF. The chain has TRBV20-1 and TRBJ1-3; 7 bases are a match to TRBD1. CDR3 length equals 14 residues. Germline V gene sequence: CDR1 DFQATT, CDR2 SNEGSKA (reference sequence). V dropped 3 bases and J dropped 4; count of bases not matched to a gene: 6.

This clonotype appeared a few times. The rearrangement uses TRBV2 and TRBJ2-1; 10 nucleotides agree with TRBD1. Germline V gene data show CDR1 as SNHLY and CDR2 as FYNNEI. V shed 4 bases, J shed 7 bases, and the junction held 4 bases outside the gene matches. The CDR3 has 14 amino acids. CDR3 nucleotides: TGTGCCAGCAGTGGACAGGGGGCGCGAAATGAGCAGTTCTTC. Its translation: CASSGQGARNEQFF.

This clonotype was picked up many times. The rearrangement uses TRBV30 and TRBJ2-1; D is perhaps TRBD2 (5 bases). The CDR3 covers 14 residues. Between the trimmed V and J ends, which lost 2 bases and 4 bases, there was a span of 12 bases. Germline lookup yields CDR1 GTSNPN and CDR2 SVGIG (reference sequence). CDR3 DNA sequence: TGTGCCTGGAGTCGCGGGCCAGGTTACAATGAGCAGTTCTTC. This codes for CAWSRGPGYNEQFF. The full variable domain, with the rest looked up from reference TRBV30 and TRBJ2-1, is SQTIHQWPATLVQPVGSPLSLECTVEGTSNPNLYWYRQAAGRGLQLLFYSVGIGQISSEVPQNLSASRPQDRQFILSSKKLLLSDSGFYLCAWSRGPGYNEQFFGPGTRLTVL.

This clonotype has at least ten counts. The chain has TRBV5-6 and TRBJ2-3, with no clear D. Germline CDR1 is SGHDT and CDR2 is YYEEEE. The CDR3 contains 14 residues. Trimming shortened V by 4 bases and J by 5 bases, and 14 bases separated the two germline ends. The CDR3 spells CASSGPGPRDTQYF. CDR3 DNA sequence: TGTGCCAGCAGCGGGCCAGGTCCTAGAGATACGCAGTATTTT.

This clonotype was found a few times. The rearrangement joins TRBV27 to TRBJ2-5; 11 bases line up with TRBD2. The CDR3 has 17 amino acids. The trim removed 4 bases at V and 4 bases at J, leaving 11 bases unmatched. CDR1 is MNHEY, CDR2 SMNVEV, per germline (reference sequence). CDR3 DNA sequence: TGTGCCAGCAGTTCGGTAGCGACTAGCGGGAATCGAGAGACCCAGTACTTC. Translated, it gives CASSSVATSGNRETQYF.

V is TRBV20-1 and J is TRBJ2-1; the D gene is possibly TRBD2 (6 bases). The length of the CDR3 is 17 residues. Germline loops: CDR1 DFQATT, CDR2 SNEGSKA (reference sequence). Between the trimmed V and J ends, which lost 0 bases and 7 bases, there was a span of 22 bases. CDR3 DNA sequence: TGCAGTGCTAGAGACCCATGGTCTAACGGGAGATTAAATGAGCAGTTCTTC. Amino acid sequence: CSARDPWSNGRLNEQFF.

This clonotype showed up just a few times. The chain joins TRBV6-5 to TRBJ2-3; 9 bases match TRBD2. The CDR3 loop spans 16 amino acids. Looked up from germline, CDR1 is MNHEY and CDR2 is SVGAGI. V lost 2 bases to trimming and J lost 2 bases; unmatched junction nucleotides: 5. CDR3 sequence (DNA): TGTGCCAGCAGTTACCGGCGGGAGGGACCCACAGATACGCAGTATTTT. This sequence encodes CASSYRREGPTDTQYF.

This clonotype was recorded at least ten times. This sequence joins TRBV27 and TRBJ2-5, with D perhaps matching TRBD2 (6 bases). This CDR3 comprises 16 residues. Germline-derived CDR1 and CDR2 are MNHEY and SMNVEV (reference sequence). The V end was cut by 5 bases, the J end by 5 bases, with 21 bases between. CDR3 in DNA: TGTGCCAGCAGTCCAGACCGGGGTCCGGGGAGGGAGACCCAGTACTTC. Translated: CASSPDRGPGRETQYF.

This clonotype was recorded at least ten times. V usage is TRBV6-5 and J usage is TRBJ1-1, with D possibly TRBD1 on 6 matching bases. The CDR3 is 15 residues long. Germline V CDR1 and CDR2: MNHEY, SVGAGI. V dropped 0 bases and J dropped 1 base, with 9 bases sitting between them. The CDR3 nucleotides are TGTGCCAGCAGTTACTCGGGCAGGGGGAACACTGAAGCTTTCTTT. Its translation: CASSYSGRGNTEAFF.

This clonotype occurred many times. The genes are TRBV2 and TRBJ2-5; 7 nucleotides align to TRBD2. V was clipped by 7 bases and J by 1 base; unmatched bases: 9. The CDR3 sequence is 15 residues long. Germline lookup yields CDR1 SNHLY and CDR2 FYNNEI. The CDR3 sequence: CASTRLPSGQETQYF. CDR3 in DNA: TGTGCCAGCACGCGATTACCTAGCGGCCAAGAGACCCAGTACTTC.

This clonotype has just a few counts. The chain employs TRBV10-3 and TRBJ2-7; 9 bases agree with TRBD2. V trimming: 11 bases; J trimming: 4 bases; junction bases outside the gene matches: 9. The CDR3 length is 13 residues. CDR1 is ENHRY and CDR2 is SYGVKD in the germline V gene. CDR3 DNA sequence: TGTGCCGGAAGGGCGGGAGGGGGATACGAGCAGTACTTC. It codes for CAGRAGGGYEQYF.

This clonotype showed up many times. The chain carries TRBV19 and TRBJ1-6, with D perhaps TRBD1 (6 bases). Per germline, CDR1 LNHDA and CDR2 SQIVND (reference sequence). Trimming cost V 8 bases and J 7 bases, with 12 bases left between them. The CDR3 runs 13 residues. The CDR3 sequence: CASQGTRNSPLHF. Written as DNA, the CDR3 is TGTGCCAGTCAAGGGACACGGAATTCACCCCTCCACTTT. Complete variable domain (other parts from reference TRBV19 and TRBJ1-6): DGGITQSPKYLFRKEGQNVTLSCEQNLNHDAMYWYRQDPGQGLRLIYYSQIVNDFQKGDIAEGYSVSREKKESFPLTVTSAQKNPTAFYLCASQGTRNSPLHFGNGTRLTVT.

This clonotype was counted a few times. The chain is built from TRBV5-6 and TRBJ1-6; weak D call: TRBD1 (6 bases). The V end lost 4 bases, the J end lost 10 bases, and 18 bases lay between the germline ends. Germline V lookup: CDR1 SGHDT, CDR2 YYEEEE. The length of the CDR3 is 15 residues. The CDR3 DNA reads as TGTGCCAGCAGCCCCGGAGGGGGGCTGGCGTCACCCCTCCACTTT. Protein sequence: CASSPGGGLASPLHF.

This clonotype has more than one count but fewer than ten. The rearrangement joins TRBV7-9 to TRBJ2-3; D remains unclear. In germline, CDR1 is SEHNR, CDR2 FQNEAQ (reference sequence). V lost 2 bases and J lost 6, with 3 bases in between. The CDR3 sequence is 11 residues long. The CDR3 coding sequence is TGTGCCAGCAGCTTAATGGATACGCAGTATTTT. Its translation: CASSLMDTQYF.

This clonotype was seen a few times. The chain carries TRBV18 and TRBJ2-7; TRBD1 or TRBD2 may be the D gene (5 bases each). The V and J ends lost 2 bases and 4 bases respectively, with 9 bases between them. The germline V gene has CDR1 KGHSH and CDR2 LQKENI. The CDR3 is 13 residues long. As DNA, the CDR3 is TGTGCCAGCTCACCATTAGAGGGGTACGAGCAGTACTTC. Translated, it gives CASSPLEGYEQYF.

This clonotype has a count of ten or more. The chain is built from TRBV6-6 and TRBJ1-3; 7 nucleotides agree with TRBD1. V lost 7 bases to trimming and J lost 0 bases; unmatched junction nucleotides: 15. The germline gives CDR1 MNHNY, CDR2 SVGAGI (reference sequence). This CDR3 is 18 amino acids long. CDR3: CASTPGNSGQSSGNTIYF. In DNA form, the CDR3 reads TGTGCCAGCACCCCCGGGAACTCGGGACAGAGCTCTGGAAACACCATATATTTT.

This clonotype appeared many times. This chain links TRBV9 with TRBJ2-7, with D tentatively TRBD2 (6 bases). V lost 2 bases, J lost 2 bases, and 14 bases lay in between. The CDR3 loop spans 15 amino acids. Germline loops: CDR1 SGDLS, CDR2 YYNGEE. CDR3 sequence (DNA): TGTGCCAGCAGCGTGCGAGCGGGTCCCCCCTACGAGCAGTACTTC. Protein product: CASSVRAGPPYEQYF.

This clonotype has only a few counts. V usage is TRBV10-3 and J usage is TRBJ2-7, with TRBD2 matching over 10 bases. The germline CDR1 and CDR2 sequences are ENHRY and SYGVKD. V lost 4 bases and J lost 2; bases outside the gene matches: 8. This CDR3 contains 16 residues. In nucleotides, the CDR3 is TGTGCCATCAGTGGACTAGCGGGTGATAGAGCCTACGAGCAGTACTTC. Amino acids: CAISGLAGDRAYEQYF.

This clonotype was detected ten times or more. The rearrangement joins TRBV24-1 to TRBJ1-1; D not resolved. Trimming shortened V by 3 bases and J by 10 bases, and 14 bases separated the two germline ends. Germline V CDR1 and CDR2: KGHDR, SFDVKD. This CDR3 has 13 residues. The CDR3: CATSDTHAGRAFF. The CDR3 DNA is TGTGCCACCAGTGATACCCACGCGGGTAGAGCTTTCTTT.